The TCR beta chain described here comes from a study of T-cell reconstitution after alpha-beta-depleted transplantation in children. General study results and limits: Hyperexpanded clones declined; after one year, newly produced T cells mostly supplied diversity. Surviving thymic progenitors and recipient T cells were the source of high TCRbeta diversity at day 60 in some patients. Expanded graft clones, several hundred of them, were reportedly the source of alpha-beta T cells about two months after transplant.

The CDR3 is made up of 18 amino acids. Germline CDR1 is SGHRS and CDR2 is YFSETQ. V trimming: 2 bases; J trimming: 6 bases; junction bases outside the gene matches: 14. On this clonotype itself: Its antigen is currently unknown.

Unique molecular identifiers were used in preparing the TCRbeta library. TCRdb reanalysed the PCR reads using MiXCR and keeps one entry per CDR3 protein. Of hundreds of thousands of distinct CDR3 sequences in the sample, 24% are singletons; the top ten hold about 5%. This TCR was recovered from a female patient between 2 and 10 years old who had a stem cell transplant for congenital amegakaryocytic thrombocytopenia, so the T cells may come from the graft donor. Sample: PBMCs, mostly from graft donor cells, taken 360 days after TCRalphabeta/CD19-depleted stem cell transplant. J is TRBJ2-3 and V is TRBV5-1; TRBD1 agrees at 11 bases. Written as DNA, the CDR3 is TGCGCCAGCAGCTTCCCCCCGGGACAGGGGGGGAATATCGATACGCAGTATTTT. It encodes CASSFPPGQGGNIDTQYF.